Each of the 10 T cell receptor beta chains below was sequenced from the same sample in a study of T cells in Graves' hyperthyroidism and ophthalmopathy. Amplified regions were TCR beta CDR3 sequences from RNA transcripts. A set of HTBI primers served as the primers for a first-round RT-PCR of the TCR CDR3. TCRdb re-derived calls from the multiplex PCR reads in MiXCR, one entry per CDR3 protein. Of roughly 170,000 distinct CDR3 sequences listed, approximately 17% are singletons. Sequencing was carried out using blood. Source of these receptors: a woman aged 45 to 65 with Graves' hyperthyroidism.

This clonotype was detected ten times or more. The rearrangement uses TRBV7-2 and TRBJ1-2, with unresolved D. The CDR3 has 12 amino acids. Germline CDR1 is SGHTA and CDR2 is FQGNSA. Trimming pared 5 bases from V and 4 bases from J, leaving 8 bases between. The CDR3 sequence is CASSPWLYGYTF. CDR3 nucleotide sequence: TGTGCCAGCAGCCCTTGGCTCTATGGCTACACCTTC.

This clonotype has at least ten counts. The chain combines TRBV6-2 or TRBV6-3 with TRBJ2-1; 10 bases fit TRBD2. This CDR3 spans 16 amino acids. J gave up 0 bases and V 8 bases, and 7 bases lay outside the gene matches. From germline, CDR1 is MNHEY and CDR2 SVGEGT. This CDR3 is CASLGSGGVSYNEQFF. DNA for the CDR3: TGTGCCAGCTTGGGAAGCGGGGGGGTCTCCTACAATGAGCAGTTCTTC.

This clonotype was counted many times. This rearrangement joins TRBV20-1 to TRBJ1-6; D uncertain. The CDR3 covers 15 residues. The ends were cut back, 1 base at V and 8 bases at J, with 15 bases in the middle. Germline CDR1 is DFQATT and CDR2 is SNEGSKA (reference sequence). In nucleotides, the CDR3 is TGCAGTGCTAGAGTAGTCTTGTATTCGGATTCACCCCTCCACTTT. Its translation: CSARVVLYSDSPLHF.

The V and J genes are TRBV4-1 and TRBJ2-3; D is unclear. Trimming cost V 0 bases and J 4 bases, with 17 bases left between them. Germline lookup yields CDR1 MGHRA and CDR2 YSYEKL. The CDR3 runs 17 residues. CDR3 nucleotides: TGCGCCAGCAGCCAAGAAGGAAACTCCCTTATCCCAGATACGCAGTATTTT. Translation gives CASSQEGNSLIPDTQYF.

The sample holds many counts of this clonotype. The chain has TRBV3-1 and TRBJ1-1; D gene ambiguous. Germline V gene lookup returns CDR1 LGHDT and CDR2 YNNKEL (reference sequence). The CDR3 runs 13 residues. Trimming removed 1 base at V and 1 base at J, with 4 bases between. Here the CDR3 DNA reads TGTGCCAGCAGCCAAGTCGGGAACACTGAAGCTTTCTTT. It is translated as CASSQVGNTEAFF.

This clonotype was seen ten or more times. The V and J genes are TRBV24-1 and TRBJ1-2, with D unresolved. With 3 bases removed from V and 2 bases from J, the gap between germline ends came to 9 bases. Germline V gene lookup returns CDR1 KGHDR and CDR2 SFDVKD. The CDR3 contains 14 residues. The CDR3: CATSDPNRNYGYTF. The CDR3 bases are TGTGCCACCAGTGATCCAAACCGGAACTATGGCTACACCTTC.

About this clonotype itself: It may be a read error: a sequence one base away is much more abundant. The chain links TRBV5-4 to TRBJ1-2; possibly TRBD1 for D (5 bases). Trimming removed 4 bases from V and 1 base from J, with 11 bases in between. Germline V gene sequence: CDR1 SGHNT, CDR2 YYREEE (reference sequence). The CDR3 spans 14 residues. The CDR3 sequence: CASSAAGNNYGYTF. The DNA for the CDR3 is TGTGCCAGCAGCGCGGCAGGGAATAACTATGGCTACACCTTC. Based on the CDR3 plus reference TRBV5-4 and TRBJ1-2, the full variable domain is ETGVTQSPTHLIKTRGQQVTLRCSSQSGHNTVSWYQQALGQGPQFIFQYYREEENGRGNFPPRFSGLQFPNYSSELNVNALELDDSALYLCASSAAGNNYGYTFGSGTRLTVV.

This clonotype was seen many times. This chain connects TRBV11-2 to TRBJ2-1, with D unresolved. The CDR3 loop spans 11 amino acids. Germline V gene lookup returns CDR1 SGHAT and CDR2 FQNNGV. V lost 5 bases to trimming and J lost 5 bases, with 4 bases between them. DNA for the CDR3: TGTGCCAGCAGCCACAACAATGAGCAGTTCTTC. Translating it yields CASSHNNEQFF.

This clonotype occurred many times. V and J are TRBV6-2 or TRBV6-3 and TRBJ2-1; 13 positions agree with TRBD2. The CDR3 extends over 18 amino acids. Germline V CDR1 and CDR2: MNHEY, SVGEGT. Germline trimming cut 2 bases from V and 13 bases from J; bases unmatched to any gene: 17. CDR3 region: CASSYLYRLAGGTLEQFF. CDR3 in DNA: TGTGCCAGCAGTTACCTTTACAGACTAGCGGGGGGTACGTTGGAACAGTTCTTC.

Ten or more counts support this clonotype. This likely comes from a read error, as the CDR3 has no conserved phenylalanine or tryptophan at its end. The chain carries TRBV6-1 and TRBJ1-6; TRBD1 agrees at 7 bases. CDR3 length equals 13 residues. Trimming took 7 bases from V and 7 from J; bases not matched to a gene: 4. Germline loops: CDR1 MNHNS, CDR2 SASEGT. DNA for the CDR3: TGTGCCAGCACCCCACAGGGGAATTCACCCCTCCACCTT. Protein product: CASTPQGNSPLHL.